Sequencing of this T cell receptor beta chain was carried out in a study of T cells in Graves' hyperthyroidism and ophthalmopathy. From RNA transcripts, TCR beta CDR3 regions were amplified. During a first-round RT-PCR of the TCR CDR3, the HTBI primer set was used. From the multiplex PCR reads, TCRdb called clonotypes with MiXCR, one entry per CDR3 protein. Of under 500,000 distinct CDR3 sequences listed, roughly an eighth are singletons. Study results and limitations: Stable hyperthyroidism and ophthalmopathy were separated using 13 V-J signatures. Most thyroid-expanded clonotypes above 0.001 were also found in blood.

Clinical symptoms, serum thyroxine, TRAb, thyroid ultrasound and orbital computed tomography established diagnosis. This clonotype has ten or more counts. Its target is unknown. Trimming took off 3 bases at V and 6 bases at J, with 18 bases between the two ends. This CDR3 is built from 14 residues. Germline CDR1 DFQATT, CDR2 SNEGSKA (reference sequence). This sequence was found in a man aged 50 to 60 with Graves' ophthalmopathy. The sequencing sample was made of blood. The chain combines TRBV20-1 with TRBJ2-7; D may correspond to TRBD1 or TRBD2 (5 bases each). CDR3 sequence (DNA): TGCAGTGCTAGGGGGTGGTGGGACCACTCCGAGCAGTACTTC. Translation gives CSARGWWDHSEQYF.